These 24 T cell receptor beta chains were all obtained from the same sample, sequenced in a study of T-cell memory formation after mild COVID-19. TCRdb ran MiXCR on the 5' RACE reads and lists one entry per CDR3 protein. The sample carries 550,000 to 600,000 distinct CDR3 sequences, 20% to 25% recorded once. Sequenced input: PBMCs or a T cell subset sorted from them (not recorded which). Every receptor here comes from an adult woman who had mild COVID-19 (a few samples of this study predate the infection). Cell type and time point are not known.

The CDR3 DNA sequence: TGTGCCACCGGATGGGGAGACGAGCAGTACTTC. It specifies CATGWGDEQYF. The chain recombines TRBV15 with TRBJ2-7, with a possible D match to TRBD2 (5 bases). The V gene lost 8 bases and the J gene lost 5 bases, with 10 bases spanning the gap. The CDR3 consists of 11 residues. Germline CDR1 and CDR2: LNHNV and YYDKDF (reference sequence).

This clonotype was seen only a few times. V and J are TRBV7-2 and TRBJ2-3; D unresolved. The germline CDR1 and CDR2 sequences are SGHTA and FQGNSA. V was shortened by 5 bases and J by 7 bases, with 16 bases between the two germline ends. The CDR3 is 14 residues long. In nucleotides, the CDR3 is TGTGCCAGCAGCCTTGGCGTAGAAGGGTATACGCAGTATTTT. This codes for CASSLGVEGYTQYF.

The table lists this clonotype with many counts. The rearrangement joins TRBV6-4 to TRBJ2-3; 8 bases agree with TRBD2. The CDR3 is 14 residues long. The germline V gene has CDR1 MRHNA and CDR2 SNTAGT. V trimming: 4 bases; J trimming: 0 bases; junction bases outside the gene matches: 0. CDR3 sequence reads: CASSGGGSTDTQYF. The CDR3 coding sequence is TGTGCCAGCAGTGGCGGGGGGAGCACAGATACGCAGTATTTT.

This clonotype was seen a few times. V and J are TRBV6-2 or TRBV6-3 and TRBJ2-2; D is uncertain. Looked up from germline, CDR1 is MNHEY and CDR2 is SVGEGT. The CDR3 has 12 residues. Trimming pared 7 bases from V and 5 bases from J, leaving 8 bases between. DNA for the CDR3: TGTGCCAGCAAAGCCGGGACCGGGGAGCTGTTTTTT. Translating it yields CASKAGTGELFF.

There are a few counts of this clonotype. This rearrangement joins TRBV12-3 or TRBV12-4 to TRBJ2-1; D uncertain. The CDR3 has 15 residues. V lost 6 bases, J lost 0 bases, and 12 bases lay in between. This chain's CDR3 is CASRAVSSSYNEQFF. DNA of the CDR3: TGTGCCAGCAGAGCAGTAAGTAGCTCCTACAATGAGCAGTTCTTC.

This chain uses TRBV12-3 or TRBV12-4 with TRBJ2-1, with 9 bases fitting TRBD2. The junction had 8 bases not matched to a gene; V was cut back by 4 bases and J by 10 bases. The CDR3 totals 14 residues. The CDR3, as DNA: TGTGCCAGCAGTTCATTCGGGCGGGAGGGCGAGCAGTTCTTC. The encoded protein is CASSSFGREGEQFF.

The chain joins TRBV19 to TRBJ2-1; 10 bases match TRBD1. The CDR3 is 16 amino acids. Germline trimming cut 5 bases from V and 2 bases from J; bases unmatched to any gene: 6. Germline lookup yields CDR1 LNHDA and CDR2 SQIVND (reference sequence). CDR3 nucleotide sequence: TGTGCCAGTAGTGCCCCCGGGACAGGGGCCTACAATGAGCAGTTCTTC. Amino acid sequence: CASSAPGTGAYNEQFF. Based on the CDR3 plus reference TRBV19 and TRBJ2-1, the full variable domain is DGGITQSPKYLFRKEGQNVTLSCEQNLNHDAMYWYRQDPGQGLRLIYYSQIVNDFQKGDIAEGYSVSREKKESFPLTVTSAQKNPTAFYLCASSAPGTGAYNEQFFGPGTRLTVL.

The J gene is TRBJ1-3, the V gene TRBV6-6, with 7 bases fitting TRBD1. V lost 2 bases to trimming and J lost 1 base; unmatched junction nucleotides: 2. The germline V gene encodes CDR1 MNHNY and CDR2 SVGAGI (reference sequence). The CDR3 runs to 15 residues. The CDR3 sequence is CASSYDRASGNTIYF. CDR3 DNA sequence: TGTGCCAGCAGTTACGACAGGGCATCTGGAAACACCATATATTTT.

This chain uses TRBV5-1 with TRBJ1-1, with unresolved D. Trimming took 0 bases from V and 0 from J, leaving 9 bases between them. This CDR3 contains 15 residues. Germline CDR1 SGHRS, CDR2 YFSETQ. The CDR3 nucleotides are TGCGCCAGCAGCTTGGGAGGTCAGCTGAACACTGAAGCTTTCTTT. The encoded protein is CASSLGGQLNTEAFF.

In its sample, this clonotype was seen a few times. The chain recombines TRBV6-2 or TRBV6-3 with TRBJ2-7, with a tentative D call TRBD1 (6 bases). Germline CDR1 and CDR2: MNHEY and SVGEGT. This CDR3 is built from 12 residues. Trimming cost V 8 bases and J 2 bases, with 10 bases left between them. The CDR3 protein is CASYGTPYEQYF. The CDR3 coding sequence is TGTGCCAGCTACGGGACACCCTACGAGCAGTACTTC.

This clonotype was picked up a small number of times. The chain couples TRBV7-9 to TRBJ1-2, with 8 bases lining up with TRBD1. The germline CDR1 and CDR2 sequences are SEHNR and FQNEAQ (reference sequence). The CDR3 runs to 15 residues. J gave up 2 bases and V 4 bases, and 6 bases lay outside the gene matches. Here the CDR3 DNA reads TGTGCCAGCAGCTCGGGGACAGGCGCCAACTATGGCTACACCTTC. This gives the protein CASSSGTGANYGYTF.

This clonotype was picked up a small number of times. The chain links TRBV19 to TRBJ2-7, with D perhaps being TRBD1 or TRBD2 (5 bases each). Germline V CDR1 and CDR2: LNHDA, SQIVND (reference sequence). Deletions cut 6 bases from V and 2 bases from J, with 17 bases between. The CDR3 has 15 amino acids. Here the CDR3 reads CASSRGTFVPYEQYF. The CDR3 nucleotides read TGTGCCAGTAGCCGAGGGACGTTCGTTCCCTACGAGCAGTACTTC. The full variable domain, completed using reference TRBV19 and TRBJ2-7, is DGGITQSPKYLFRKEGQNVTLSCEQNLNHDAMYWYRQDPGQGLRLIYYSQIVNDFQKGDIAEGYSVSREKKESFPLTVTSAQKNPTAFYLCASSRGTFVPYEQYFGPGTRLTVT.

The rearrangement links TRBV18 to TRBJ1-1, with D uncertain. The CDR3 covers 12 residues. Trimming pared 2 bases from V and 7 bases from J, leaving 8 bases between. The V gene's germline CDR1 is KGHSH and CDR2 LQKENI. CDR3 nucleotide sequence: TGTGCCAGCTCACCAGTGGACGGTGAAGCTTTCTTT. This codes for CASSPVDGEAFF. Supplemented by reference TRBV18 and TRBJ1-1, the full variable domain reads NAGVMQNPRHLVRRRGQEARLRCSPMKGHSHVYWYRQLPEEGLKFMVYLQKENIIDESGMPKERFSAEFPKEGPSILRIQQVVRGDSAAYFCASSPVDGEAFFGQGTRLTVV.

This clonotype was seen a few times. The chain employs TRBV12-3 or TRBV12-4 and TRBJ1-6; perhaps TRBD1 as D (5 bases). The V end was cut by 3 bases, the J end by 15 bases, with 12 bases between. The CDR3 is made up of 12 amino acids. CDR3 in DNA: TGTGCCAGCAGTTTGAGACAGCCCTTCCTCCACTTT. Translated: CASSLRQPFLHF.

The gene calls are TRBV20-1 and TRBJ2-1, with TRBD2 identical over 10 bases. This CDR3 spans 12 amino acids. J lost 9 bases, V lost 4 bases, and 3 bases had no gene match. CDR1 is DFQATT, CDR2 SNEGSKA, per germline (reference sequence). The CDR3 is CSAMGTSVEQFF. The CDR3 DNA reads TGCAGTGCTATGGGGACTAGCGTTGAGCAGTTCTTC.

J is TRBJ2-7 and V is TRBV12-3 or TRBV12-4, with D possibly being TRBD2 (6 bases). The CDR3 has 13 amino acids. The V gene lost 8 bases and the J gene lost 0 bases, with 11 bases spanning the gap. For the CDR3, the DNA is TGTGCCAGCGGCGGACTAAGCTCCTACGAGCAGTACTTC. Translating gives CASGGLSSYEQYF.

This chain links TRBV9 with TRBJ2-1; 10 bases fit TRBD2. Germline values: CDR1 SGDLS, CDR2 YYNGEE. V was pared by 2 bases and J by 5 bases, with 10 bases of the junction left unmatched. CDR3 length equals 17 residues. The CDR3 loop is CASSVSTSGGVNNEQFF. As DNA, the CDR3 is TGTGCCAGCAGCGTCAGTACAAGCGGGGGGGTTAACAATGAGCAGTTCTTC.

The chain is built from TRBV24-1 and TRBJ2-7; D remains unclear. The CDR3 has 13 amino acids. The germline CDR1 and CDR2 sequences are KGHDR and SFDVKD. Trimming left V 2 bases short and J 5 bases short, with 9 bases between. The chain's CDR3 is CATSDSGEDEQYF. DNA of the CDR3: TGTGCCACCAGTGATTCGGGTGAGGACGAGCAGTACTTC.

This clonotype appeared a few times. This chain links TRBV5-1 with TRBJ1-1; possible D gene TRBD1, 5 bases. Germline lookup yields CDR1 SGHRS and CDR2 YFSETQ. This CDR3 is 15 amino acids long. V dropped 0 bases and J dropped 1 base, with 10 bases sitting between them. This CDR3 is CASSLGFGGNTEAFF. The CDR3, as DNA: TGCGCCAGCAGCTTGGGCTTTGGGGGGAACACTGAAGCTTTCTTT.

This clonotype was seen a handful of times. The chain combines TRBV20-1 with TRBJ1-2; the match to TRBD1 covers 7 bases. The CDR3 consists of 13 residues. CDR1 and CDR2 (germline): DFQATT, SNEGSKA (reference sequence). Trimming removed 3 bases from V and 6 bases from J; junction bases left unmatched: 7. The CDR3 coding sequence is TGCAGTGCTAGGGACAGGCTTTTGGATGGCTACACCTTC. It codes for CSARDRLLDGYTF.

The V and J genes are TRBV14 and TRBJ2-6; D is ambiguous. V was cut by 0 bases and J by 2 bases, with 5 bases left in between. The germline V gene has CDR1 SGHDN and CDR2 FVKESK. There are 15 residues in the CDR3. The CDR3 DNA reads as TGTGCCAGCAGCCAAGAGTTAACTGGGGCCAACGTCCTGACTTTC. This gives the protein CASSQELTGANVLTF.

This clonotype turned up a few times. The rearrangement links TRBV7-9 to TRBJ2-5; D tentatively fits TRBD1 or TRBD2 (5 bases each). This CDR3 contains 15 residues. With 6 bases removed from V and 3 bases from J, the gap between germline ends came to 17 bases. The germline V gene has CDR1 SEHNR and CDR2 FQNEAQ (reference sequence). The CDR3 reads CASSFPEGLKETQYF. DNA of the CDR3: TGTGCCAGCAGTTTCCCAGAGGGGCTGAAAGAGACCCAGTACTTC.

This chain links TRBV5-1 with TRBJ1-1; tentatively, D is TRBD1 (5 bases). This CDR3 spans 15 amino acids. The germline V gene has CDR1 SGHRS and CDR2 YFSETQ. Trimming took 5 bases from V and 1 from J, leaving 15 bases between them. The CDR3 region has the DNA TGCGCCAGCAGTCCTTCGGGGGAGGGGAACACTGAAGCTTTCTTT. It yields the protein CASSPSGEGNTEAFF. Together with reference TRBV5-1 and TRBJ1-1, the CDR3 gives the full variable domain: KAGVTQTPRYLIKTRGQQVTLSCSPISGHRSVSWYQQTPGQGLQFLFEYFSETQRNKGNFPGRFSGRQFSNSRSEMNVSTLELGDSALYLCASSPSGEGNTEAFFGQGTRLTVV.

J is TRBJ2-1 and V is TRBV12-3 or TRBV12-4; 11 bases align to TRBD2. The V and J ends lost 6 bases and 7 bases, in that order; junction bases with no gene match: 8. The CDR3 runs to 15 residues. The chain's CDR3 is CASRYSGGAQNEQFF. CDR3 nucleotide sequence: TGTGCCAGCAGATATAGCGGGGGGGCTCAGAATGAGCAGTTCTTC.